The T cell receptor (beta chain) described here comes from a study of T-cell memory formation after mild COVID-19. TCRdb re-analysed the 5' RACE reads in MiXCR, keeping a single row per CDR3 protein. There are about 340,000 distinct CDR3 sequences in the sample; roughly 13% occur only once, and over 20% lies in the top ten. On this clonotype itself: Its antigen is unidentified.

Notes on the study in general: Pre-infection memory harbored some responding clones, suggesting cross-reactive memory joined.

Trimming removed 0 bases from V and 6 bases from J, with 2 bases in between. The CDR3 covers 10 residues. The V gene's germline CDR1 is DFQATT and CDR2 SNEGSKA (reference sequence). The sample comprised PBMCs or a T cell subset sorted from them (not recorded which). The chain carries TRBV20-1 and TRBJ1-1; D remains unclear. The TCR originated in a man between 18 and 29 years old who had mild COVID-19 (a few samples of this study predate the infection). Cell type and time point are not known. This CDR3 is CSAREPEAFF. Written as DNA, the CDR3 is TGCAGTGCTAGAGAACCTGAAGCTTTCTTT.